The 11 T cell receptor beta chains in this list originate from one sample, sequenced in a study of blood T cell repertoires in COVID-19. The data were produced by immunoSEQ multiplex PCR, yet TCRdb's version contains in-frame clones alone and is incomplete. The table shows hundreds of thousands of clones, with roughly 88% occurring only once. The sample comprised peripheral blood. These receptors all come from a woman aged 25 to 39 with active or convalescent COVID-19.

This rearrangement joins TRBV5-1 to TRBJ2-5; 7 bases are a match to TRBD1. There are 13 residues in the CDR3. Losses at the gene ends were 4 bases for V and 5 bases for J; bases not matched to a gene: 5. Germline assignment: CDR1 SGHRS and CDR2 YFSETQ. The CDR3 loop is CASSLTGAETQYF. The CDR3 coding sequence is TGCGCCAGCAGCCTTACAGGGGCTGAGACCCAGTACTTC.

V usage is TRBV5-8 and J usage is TRBJ2-6, with TRBD1 matching 9 bases. Germline lookup yields CDR1 SGHTS and CDR2 YDEGEE. CDR3 size: 19 residues. V shed 7 bases, J shed 0 bases, and the junction held 14 bases outside the gene matches. Here the CDR3 reads CASPDRGAGPISGANVLTF. In nucleotides, the CDR3 is TGTGCCAGCCCCGACAGGGGGGCAGGGCCGATCTCTGGGGCCAACGTCCTGACTTTC. The entire variable domain, with the rest obtained from reference TRBV5-8 and TRBJ2-6, is as follows: EAGVTQSPTHLIKTRGQQATLRCSPISGHTSVYWYQQALGLGLQFLLWYDEGEERNRGNFPPRFSGRQFPNYSSELNVNALELEDSALYLCASPDRGAGPISGANVLTFGAGSRLTVL.

This clone was found once. The V call is TRBV5-1, the J call TRBJ2-7; TRBD1 is a possible D gene (5 bases). The CDR3 spans 14 residues. CDR1 and CDR2 (germline): SGHRS, YFSETQ. Trimming took off 7 bases at V and 3 bases at J, with 17 bases between the two ends. This CDR3 is CASREDTEFYEQYF. DNA of the CDR3: TGCGCCAGCCGAGAGGACACAGAATTCTACGAGCAGTACTTC.

The genes are TRBV27 and TRBJ2-7; perhaps TRBD2 as D (7 bases). CDR1 and CDR2 (germline): MNHEY, SMNVEV (reference sequence). There are 14 residues in the CDR3. With 2 bases removed from V and 5 bases from J, the gap between germline ends came to 13 bases. The CDR3 loop is CASSLSGGADEQYF. The CDR3 region has the DNA TGTGCCAGCAGTTTAAGTGGGGGGGCGGACGAGCAGTACTTC.

J is TRBJ2-7 and V is TRBV20-1, with TRBD2 identical over 13 bases. Germline V gene sequence: CDR1 DFQATT, CDR2 SNEGSKA (reference sequence). Trimming cost V 3 bases and J 2 bases; bases outside gene matches: 10. The CDR3 has 17 amino acids. This CDR3 is CSASSTSGRASPYEQYF. The CDR3 DNA reads TGCAGTGCTAGTTCAACTAGCGGGAGGGCCTCCCCCTACGAGCAGTACTTC.

The chain couples TRBV15 to TRBJ1-5; 8 bases align to TRBD1. The CDR3 spans 13 residues. Germline V gene sequence: CDR1 LNHNV, CDR2 YYDKDF (reference sequence). V dropped 5 bases and J dropped 4; count of bases not matched to a gene: 1. CDR3 amino acids: CATSRQGNQPQHF. The CDR3 DNA reads TGTGCCACCAGCCGACAGGGGAATCAGCCCCAGCATTTT. Variable domain in full (rest from reference TRBV15 and TRBJ1-5): DAMVIQNPRYQVTQFGKPVTLSCSQTLNHNVMYWYQQKSSQAPKLLFHYYDKDFNNEADTPDNFQSRRPNTSFCFLDIRSPGLGDTAMYLCATSRQGNQPQHFGDGTRLSIL.

The CDR3 here is CASSTQGASNQPQHF. The DNA of the CDR3 is TGTGCCAGCAGTACACAGGGAGCGAGCAATCAGCCCCAGCATTTT. This chain connects TRBV3-1 (or the pseudogene TRBV3-2) to TRBJ1-5; D possibly corresponds to TRBD1 (6 bases). V was pared by 6 bases and J by 1 base, with 13 bases between. Germline lookup yields CDR1 LGHDT and CDR2 YNNKEL (reference sequence). The CDR3 has 15 residues.

V usage is TRBV19 and J usage is TRBJ2-1, with 7 nucleotides matching TRBD1. Germline trimming cut 8 bases from V and 2 bases from J; bases unmatched to any gene: 6. The CDR3 has 14 residues. Germline V lookup: CDR1 LNHDA, CDR2 SQIVND (reference sequence). The CDR3 sequence is CASVSGQPYNEQFF. CDR3 in DNA: TGTGCCAGTGTTTCGGGACAGCCCTACAATGAGCAGTTCTTC.

The V gene is TRBV4-1, the J gene TRBJ1-2; D gene unclear. The CDR3 sequence is 14 residues long. Per the germline V gene, CDR1 is MGHRA and CDR2 is YSYEKL. Trimming left V 0 bases short and J 4 bases short, with 9 bases between. The CDR3 DNA follows: TGCGCCAGCAGCCAAGAGAGGACTGCCTATGGCTACACCTTC. Protein: CASSQERTAYGYTF.

In its sample, this clone was seen once. The V call is TRBV7-2, the J call TRBJ2-3; 9 bases are a match to TRBD2. The germline V gene encodes CDR1 SGHTA and CDR2 FQGNSA. This CDR3 comprises 17 residues. The DNA of the CDR3 is TGTGCTCTCCTCCGGGTTAGCGGGAGTAATAGGACAGATACGCAGTATTTT. Protein product: CALLRVSGSNRTDTQYF.

The chain uses TRBV6-2 or TRBV6-3 and TRBJ2-7, with TRBD1 identical over 10 bases. The CDR3 totals 16 residues. V shed 0 bases and J 7 bases; nucleotides not matched to a gene: 9. The germline V gene has CDR1 MNHEY and CDR2 SVGEGT. CDR3 loop: CASSYSRQGAWREQYF. The CDR3 coding sequence is TGTGCCAGCAGTTACTCCCGACAGGGGGCTTGGCGGGAGCAGTACTTC.